Listed here are 32 T cell receptor beta chains from one sample, sequenced in a study of T cells after yellow fever vaccination. Using its own MiXCR run on the 5' RACE reads, TCRdb lists one record per CDR3 protein. The repertoire holds about 96,000 distinct CDR3 sequences, approximately 9% seen once, with 16% in the top ten. Sequences were derived from CD8+ T cells not binding an NS4B(214-222) dextramer, sorted from PBMCs, sampled less than 16 days after the first yellow fever vaccination. The source of these receptors is a man in his late teens or twenties who received the YFV17D yellow fever vaccine.

The chain carries TRBV7-3 and TRBJ2-6, with TRBD1 matching over 8 bases. Per germline, CDR1 SGHTA and CDR2 FQGTGA. J lost 7 bases, V lost 3 bases, and 8 bases had no gene match. The CDR3 has 16 amino acids. The CDR3: CASSFPDRALANVLTF. In DNA form, the CDR3 reads TGTGCCAGCAGCTTCCCGGACAGGGCGTTAGCCAACGTCCTGACTTTC.

The table lists this clonotype with a few counts. This chain uses TRBV4-2 with TRBJ2-1; D might be TRBD1 (6 bases). Trimming removed 4 bases from V and 4 bases from J, with 20 bases in between. The germline gives CDR1 LGHNA, CDR2 YNFKEQ. The CDR3 spans 17 residues. The CDR3 sequence is CASSLEVRDNGYNEQFF. CDR3 in DNA: TGTGCCAGCAGCCTCGAAGTCCGGGACAACGGGTACAATGAGCAGTTCTTC.

The chain joins TRBV7-9 to TRBJ2-7; no reliable D call. Trimming took off 6 bases at V and 7 bases at J, with 16 bases between the two ends. This CDR3 region has 13 residues. Germline V gives CDR1 SEHNR, CDR2 FQNEAQ (reference sequence). The CDR3 is CASRLKVDGEQYV. CDR3 sequence (DNA): TGTGCCAGCAGGCTCAAGGTGGACGGGGAGCAGTACGTC.

This clonotype showed up just a few times. V gene TRBV5-1 combines with J gene TRBJ2-1; TRBD1 agrees at 8 bases. The CDR3 sequence is 15 residues long. V gave up 4 bases and J gave up 9 bases; unmatched junction bases: 12. CDR1 is SGHRS, CDR2 YFSETQ, per germline. The chain's CDR3 is CASSRKQGGLGEQFF. CDR3 coding DNA: TGCGCCAGCAGCCGTAAACAGGGGGGTCTAGGTGAGCAGTTCTTC.

The rearrangement links TRBV15 to TRBJ1-5; weak D call: TRBD1 (6 bases). The CDR3 contains 15 residues. Germline CDR1 LNHNV, CDR2 YYDKDF (reference sequence). The V end lost 0 bases, the J end lost 4 bases, and 10 bases lay between the germline ends. CDR3 in DNA: TGTGCCACCAGCAGAGATAGGGGGTTTAATCAGCCCCAGCATTTT. It yields the protein CATSRDRGFNQPQHF.

On this clonotype itself: It may be a read error: a sequence one base away is much more abundant. The chain carries TRBV29-1 and TRBJ1-2; D is perhaps TRBD1 (5 bases). CDR1 is SQVTM and CDR2 is ANQGSEA in the germline V gene. The CDR3 has 16 residues. The CDR3 sequence is CTVDTPRDRHNYGYTF. CDR3 bases: TGCACCGTTGACACCCCCCGGGACCGTCATAACTATGGCTACACCTTC.

The gene calls are TRBV5-1 and TRBJ2-7, with a tentative D call TRBD1 (6 bases). Trimming removed 1 base at V and 5 bases at J, with 19 bases between. The CDR3 has 16 residues. Looked up from germline, CDR1 is SGHRS and CDR2 is YFSETQ. The CDR3 region is CASSLSPPSGTHEQYV. DNA of the CDR3: TGCGCCAGCAGCTTGTCCCCACCGTCCGGGACACACGAGCAGTACGTC.

This clonotype was detected ten times or more. The J gene is TRBJ2-5, the V gene TRBV7-9, with TRBD1 identical over 8 bases. The CDR3 is 13 amino acids. Losses at the gene ends were 5 bases for V and 3 bases for J; bases not matched to a gene: 2. Germline V gives CDR1 SEHNR, CDR2 FQNEAQ (reference sequence). CDR3 protein: CASSPTGEETQYF. In DNA, the CDR3 is TGTGCCAGCAGCCCGACAGGGGAAGAGACCCAGTACTTC.

The V and J genes are TRBV5-6 and TRBJ2-4, with 11 bases that match TRBD2. Germline values: CDR1 SGHDT, CDR2 YYEEEE. The junction had 8 bases not matched to a gene; V was cut back by 3 bases and J by 3 bases. The CDR3 consists of 17 residues. CDR3 loop: CASSSISGGVDKNIQYF. As DNA, the CDR3 is TGTGCCAGCAGCTCGATTAGCGGGGGGGTGGACAAAAACATTCAGTACTTC. The full variable domain, with the rest looked up from reference TRBV5-6 and TRBJ2-4, is DAGVTQSPTHLIKTRGQQVTLRCSPKSGHDTVSWYQQALGQGPQFIFQYYEEEERQRGNFPDRFSGHQFPNYSSELNVNALLLGDSALYLCASSSISGGVDKNIQYFGAGTRLSVL.

This clonotype was seen ten or more times. V and J are TRBV4-2 and TRBJ2-1; the D gene is possibly TRBD2 (5 bases). V was shortened by 1 base and J by 6 bases, with 10 bases between the two germline ends. Germline V gives CDR1 LGHNA, CDR2 YNFKEQ. The CDR3 length is 14 residues. CDR3 residues: CASSQARGANEQFF. CDR3 DNA: TGTGCCAGCAGCCAAGCTCGGGGAGCCAATGAGCAGTTCTTC.

This clonotype appeared a few times. The chain links TRBV12-3 or TRBV12-4 to TRBJ1-2; D is uncertain. V lost 7 bases and J lost 4, with 16 bases in between. This CDR3 has 14 amino acids. The chain's CDR3 is CASTLGPGGYGYTF. CDR3 DNA: TGTGCCAGCACCCTCGGCCCGGGCGGCTATGGCTACACCTTC.

J is TRBJ2-7 and V is TRBV7-2; TRBD1 aligns across 8 bases. The CDR3 covers 16 residues. Germline V lookup: CDR1 SGHTA, CDR2 FQGNSA. After removal of 1 base from V and 2 bases from J, the junction contained 7 bases not matched to a gene. This chain's CDR3 is CASSLEGYRGAYEQYV. CDR3 DNA sequence: TGTGCCAGCAGCTTAGAGGGGTACAGGGGGGCCTACGAGCAGTACGTC.

This clonotype was detected a few times. The rearrangement joins TRBV28 to TRBJ2-7; D possibly corresponds to TRBD1 (6 bases). CDR3 length: 15 amino acids. With 5 bases removed from V and 2 bases from J, the gap between germline ends came to 16 bases. Per germline, CDR1 MDHEN and CDR2 SYDVKM. The CDR3 here is CASSRSVDRTYEQYV. CDR3 bases: TGTGCCAGCAGTAGATCCGTAGACAGGACCTACGAGCAGTACGTC.

This clonotype turned up a few times. The V call is TRBV11-2, the J call TRBJ2-7; D remains unclear. The CDR3 is 13 amino acids. Germline CDR1 SGHAT, CDR2 FQNNGV. V shed 0 bases and J shed 2 bases, with 5 bases lying between them. The CDR3, as DNA: TGTGCCAGCAGCTTAGAGTCCCCCTACGAGCAGTACTTC. Its translation is CASSLESPYEQYF.

The V call is TRBV7-6, the J call TRBJ2-5, with D possibly matching TRBD2 (6 bases). This CDR3 has 18 amino acids. V lost 0 bases to trimming and J lost 1 base, with 18 bases between them. The V gene's germline CDR1 is SGHVS and CDR2 FNYEAQ. The CDR3 loop reads CASSLAPANPGSQETQYF. The CDR3 DNA is TGTGCCAGCAGCTTAGCCCCCGCCAACCCCGGGAGCCAAGAGACCCAGTACTTC. Using reference TRBV7-6 and TRBJ2-5 for the parts outside the CDR3, the full variable domain is GAGVSQSPRYKVTKRGQDVALRCDPISGHVSLYWYRQALGQGPEFLTYFNYEAQQDKSGLPNDRFSAERPEGSISTLTIQRTEQRDSAMYRCASSLAPANPGSQETQYFGPGTRLLVL.

In its sample, this clonotype was seen a few times. The chain uses TRBV6-2 or TRBV6-3 and TRBJ2-1; tentatively, D is TRBD1 (5 bases). Between the trimmed V and J ends, which lost 4 bases and 1 base, there was a span of 11 bases. There are 15 residues in the CDR3. CDR1 is MNHEY and CDR2 is SVGEGT in the germline V gene. CDR3 DNA sequence: TGTGCCAGCAGTTGGACAACTCCGTCCTACAATGAGCAGTTCTTC. Translating gives CASSWTTPSYNEQFF.

This clonotype was counted a few times. This chain uses TRBV3-1 with TRBJ2-3; 12 nucleotides align to TRBD1. The germline V gene encodes CDR1 LGHDT and CDR2 YNNKEL (reference sequence). CDR3 length: 20 residues. The ends lost 3 bases at V and 4 bases at J; junction bases unmatched: 17. The chain's CDR3 is CASSHRTPQPGQGAPDTQYF. In DNA, the CDR3 is TGTGCCAGCAGCCACCGCACCCCCCAACCGGGACAGGGGGCCCCAGATACGCAGTATTTT.

A few counts support this clonotype. This chain connects TRBV19 to TRBJ1-5; D gene ambiguous. V shed 7 bases and J shed 7 bases, with 20 bases lying between them. This CDR3 has 15 residues. From germline, CDR1 is LNHDA and CDR2 SQIVND (reference sequence). CDR3 amino acids: CASTASLGILQPQHF. CDR3 nucleotide sequence: TGTGCCAGTACCGCTAGCTTAGGGATTTTACAGCCCCAGCATTTT.

The chain joins TRBV19 to TRBJ2-7; either TRBD1 or TRBD2 may fit D (5 bases each). The CDR3 loop spans 16 amino acids. Germline lookup yields CDR1 LNHDA and CDR2 SQIVND (reference sequence). V was cut by 4 bases and J by 0 bases, with 16 bases left in between. For the CDR3, the DNA is TGTGCCAGTAGTACCCCCGGGGCTTTGTTCTCCTACGAGCAGTACTTC. Residues: CASSTPGALFSYEQYF.

The rearrangement links TRBV12-3 or TRBV12-4 to TRBJ2-7; tentatively, D is TRBD2 (6 bases). There are 13 residues in the CDR3. V lost 3 bases and J 7 bases, leaving 13 bases between the germline ends. CDR3 loop: CASSFGGPWEQYF. The CDR3 region has the DNA TGTGCCAGCAGTTTCGGGGGTCCGTGGGAGCAGTACTTC.

The genes are TRBV15 and TRBJ1-2; unclear D gene. The CDR3 sequence is 12 residues long. Trimming cost V 9 bases and J 0 bases, with 8 bases left between them. Germline assignment: CDR1 LNHNV and CDR2 YYDKDF (reference sequence). The CDR3 nucleotides are TGTGCCACTTGGAATCCTAACTATGGCTACACCTTC. It translates to CATWNPNYGYTF.

This clonotype was recorded many times. The chain couples TRBV7-2 to TRBJ2-2, with D unclear. This CDR3 has 13 residues. Trimming removed 1 base at V and 7 bases at J, with 7 bases between. Germline CDR1 and CDR2: SGHTA and FQGNSA. The CDR3 is CASSLGFGGELFF. As DNA, the CDR3 is TGTGCCAGCAGCTTAGGGTTTGGCGGGGAGCTGTTTTTT.

V and J are TRBV5-1 and TRBJ2-4; 8 bases agree with TRBD1. The germline V gene encodes CDR1 SGHRS and CDR2 YFSETQ. The CDR3 totals 16 residues. The J segment lost 7 bases and the V segment lost 5 bases, leaving 14 bases of the junction unmatched. The chain's CDR3 is CASSIGTGSARNIQYF. DNA for the CDR3: TGCGCCAGCAGTATAGGGACAGGTTCTGCGAGGAACATTCAGTACTTC.

This clonotype was seen a few times. This chain connects TRBV4-1 to TRBJ1-1, with 8 bases fitting TRBD1. There are 14 residues in the CDR3. Losses at the gene ends were 4 bases for V and 5 bases for J; bases not matched to a gene: 6. Germline V gene sequence: CDR1 MGHRA, CDR2 YSYEKL. CDR3 nucleotide sequence: TGCGCCAGCAGCCTCTTACGACAGGGGACTGAAGCTTTCTTT. Protein product: CASSLLRQGTEAFF.

This rearrangement joins TRBV5-1 to TRBJ2-3; 8 bases fit TRBD2. The CDR3 totals 17 residues. With 0 bases clipped from V and 2 bases from J, the junction kept 8 bases outside the gene matches. Germline assignment: CDR1 SGHRS and CDR2 YFSETQ. CDR3 amino acids: CASSLGPSGGFTDTQYF. DNA for the CDR3: TGCGCCAGCAGCTTGGGGCCCAGCGGGGGTTTCACAGATACGCAGTATTTT.

This clonotype has more than one count but fewer than ten. This chain links TRBV6-1 with TRBJ2-5, with TRBD1 matching 7 bases. V was pared by 0 bases and J by 2 bases, with 6 bases of the junction left unmatched. CDR1 and CDR2 (germline): MNHNS, SASEGT. The CDR3 length is 16 residues. The CDR3 spells CASSEAPQGPQETQYF. DNA for the CDR3: TGTGCCAGCAGTGAAGCCCCACAGGGGCCTCAAGAGACCCAGTACTTC.

V and J are TRBV4-1 and TRBJ1-1; no firm D call. With 0 bases removed from V and 12 bases from J, the gap between germline ends came to 11 bases. Per the germline V gene, CDR1 is MGHRA and CDR2 is YSYEKL. The CDR3 runs 12 residues. The CDR3, as DNA: TGCGCCAGCAGCCAAGATGTCGGACGAACTTTCTTT. As protein: CASSQDVGRTFF.

The chain joins TRBV19 to TRBJ1-2; 9 positions agree with TRBD1. Germline lookup yields CDR1 LNHDA and CDR2 SQIVND (reference sequence). The length of the CDR3 is 19 residues. V was pared by 7 bases and J by 0 bases, with 18 bases of the junction left unmatched. The chain's CDR3 is CASTRFRDRVISANYGYTF. The CDR3 coding sequence is TGTGCCAGTACTAGATTTCGGGACAGGGTTATTTCAGCTAACTATGGCTACACCTTC.

This clonotype appeared a few times. The chain employs TRBV7-6 and TRBJ1-5, with TRBD1 as a possible D gene (5 bases). CDR3 length: 16 residues. CDR1 and CDR2 from the germline V gene are SGHVS and FNYEAQ. V was shortened by 0 bases and J by 2 bases, with 11 bases between the two germline ends. The CDR3 loop is CASSLAAGMGNQPQHF. In DNA form, the CDR3 reads TGTGCCAGCAGCTTAGCGGCAGGGATGGGCAATCAGCCCCAGCATTTT.

The genes are TRBV27 and TRBJ1-5; D is possibly TRBD1 (5 bases). V lost 4 bases, J lost 5 bases, and 15 bases lay in between. CDR1 MNHEY and CDR2 SMNVEV come from the germline V gene (reference sequence). This CDR3 has 15 amino acids. Here the CDR3 reads CASSSTVGQDQPQHF. For the CDR3, the DNA is TGTGCCAGCAGTTCGACCGTGGGGCAAGATCAGCCCCAGCATTTT.

This clonotype has just a few counts. The J gene is TRBJ2-2, the V gene TRBV6-1, with D hard to call. Per the germline V gene, CDR1 is MNHNS and CDR2 is SASEGT. Trimming took off 5 bases at V and 0 bases at J, with 10 bases between the two ends. The CDR3 is 15 amino acids. As DNA, the CDR3 is TGTGCCAGCAGTACGAACCATCCGAACACCGGGGAGCTGTTTTTT. It specifies CASSTNHPNTGELFF.

A few counts support this clonotype. The gene calls are TRBV4-1 and TRBJ1-1, with D hard to call. V was clipped by 2 bases and J by 5 bases, with 3 bases between them. The germline V gene has CDR1 MGHRA and CDR2 YSYEKL. This CDR3 has 11 residues. The CDR3 DNA reads as TGCGCCAGCAGCCAAACGACTGAAGCTTTCTTT. Translated, it gives CASSQTTEAFF.